This T cell receptor beta chain derives from a study of vaccination and CD4 T cells after COVID-19. Concerning this clonotype itself: The antigen is undetermined.

This CDR3 region has 11 residues. The Oncomine TCR Beta short-read assay was what sequenced the DNA obtained from cultured CD4+ T cells. One entry per CDR3 protein results from TCRdb running MiXCR on the PCR reads. The sample contains thousands of distinct CDR3 sequences, approximately 47% of which appear only once. The sample's treatment: approximately 11-day PBMC culture with coronavirus spike peptide pools or control peptides (ViraFEST assay). The chain combines TRBV21-1 with TRBJ2-4. TRBV21-1 is a pseudogene locus. The sequenced sample consisted of CD4+ T cells from blood, cultured in vitro. This TCR came from a human donor who had recovered from COVID-19. CDR3 sequence (DNA): TGTGCCAGCAGCAGGAAAAACATTCAGTACTTC. Translated, it gives CASSRKNIQYF.